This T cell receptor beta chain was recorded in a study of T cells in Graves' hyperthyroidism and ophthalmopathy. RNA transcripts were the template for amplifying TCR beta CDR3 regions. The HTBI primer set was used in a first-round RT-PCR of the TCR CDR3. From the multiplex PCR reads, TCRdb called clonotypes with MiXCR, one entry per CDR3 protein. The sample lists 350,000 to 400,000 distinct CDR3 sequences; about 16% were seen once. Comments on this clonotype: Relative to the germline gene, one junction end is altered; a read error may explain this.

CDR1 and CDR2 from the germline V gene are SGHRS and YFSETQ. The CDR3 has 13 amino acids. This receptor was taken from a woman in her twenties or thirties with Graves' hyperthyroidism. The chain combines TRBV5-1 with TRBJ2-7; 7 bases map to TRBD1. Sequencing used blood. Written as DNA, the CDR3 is TGCGCCAGCAGCTTACAGGGGTCCTACGAGCAGTGCTTC. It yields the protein CASSLQGSYEQCF.